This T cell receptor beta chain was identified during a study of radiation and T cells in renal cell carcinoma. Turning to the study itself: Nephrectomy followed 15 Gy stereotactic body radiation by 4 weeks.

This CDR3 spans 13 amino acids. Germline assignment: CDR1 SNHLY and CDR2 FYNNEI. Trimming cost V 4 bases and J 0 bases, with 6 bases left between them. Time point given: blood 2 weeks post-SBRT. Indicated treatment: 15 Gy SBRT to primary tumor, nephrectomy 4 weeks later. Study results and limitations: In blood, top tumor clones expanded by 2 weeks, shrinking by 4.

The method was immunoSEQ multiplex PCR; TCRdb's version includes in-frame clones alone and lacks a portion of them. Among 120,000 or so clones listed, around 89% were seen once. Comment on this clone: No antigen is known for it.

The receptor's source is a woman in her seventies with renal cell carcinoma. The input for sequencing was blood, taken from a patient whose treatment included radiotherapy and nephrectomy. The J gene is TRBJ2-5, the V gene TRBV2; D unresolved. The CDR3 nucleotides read TGTGCCAGCAGTGTTGGGGACCAAGAGACCCAGTACTTC. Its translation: CASSVGDQETQYF. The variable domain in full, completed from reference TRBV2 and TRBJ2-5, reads EPEVTQTPSHQVTQMGQEVILRCVPISNHLYFYWYRQILGQKVEFLVSFYNNEISEKSEIFDDQFSVERPDGSNFTLKIRSTKLEDSAMYFCASSVGDQETQYFGPGTRLLVL.